This paragraph reports one TCR beta chain. Its antigen remains unidentified. The PCR used 60 Vbeta and 13 Jbeta primers. Generated by immunoSEQ multiplex PCR, the TCRdb table keeps only in-frame clones and is missing some. Of roughly 240,000 clones listed, around 83% were seen once; the top ten hold about 0.25%. The entry originates in a study of cytomegalovirus exposure and HLA in healthy donors. Whole-study findings and limits: Later work associated fewer than 20,000 TCR beta sequences with HLA alleles at 0.05 false discovery rate. TCR beta chains associated with HLA were, in a later analysis, more clonally expanded than equally common others.

This CDR3 spans 17 amino acids. V lost 4 bases, J lost 4 bases, and 19 bases lay in between. Per germline, CDR1 KGHSH and CDR2 LQKENI. The chain carries TRBV18 and TRBJ2-2; D may be TRBD2 (6 bases). The sequenced sample was PBMCs. This clonotype was obtained from a girl aged 2 to 9 in good health and CMV-seronegative. The CDR3 loop is CASSQESGRLVTGELFF. The CDR3 coding sequence is TGTGCCAGCTCACAGGAGAGCGGGCGGCTTGTCACCGGGGAGCTGTTTTTT.